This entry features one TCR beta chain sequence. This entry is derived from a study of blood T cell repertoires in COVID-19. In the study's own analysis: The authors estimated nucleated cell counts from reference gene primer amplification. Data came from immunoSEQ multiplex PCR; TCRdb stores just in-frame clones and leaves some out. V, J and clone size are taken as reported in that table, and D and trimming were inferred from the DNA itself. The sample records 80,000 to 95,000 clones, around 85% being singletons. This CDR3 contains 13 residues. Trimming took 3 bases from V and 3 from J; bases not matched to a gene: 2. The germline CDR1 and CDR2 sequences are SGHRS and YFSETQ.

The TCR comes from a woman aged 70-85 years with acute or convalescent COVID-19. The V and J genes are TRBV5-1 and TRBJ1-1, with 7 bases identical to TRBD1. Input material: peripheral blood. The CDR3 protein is CASSSTGDTEAFF. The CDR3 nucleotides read TGCGCCAGCAGCTCCACAGGGGACACTGAAGCTTTCTTT. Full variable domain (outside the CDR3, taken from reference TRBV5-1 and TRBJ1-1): KAGVTQTPRYLIKTRGQQVTLSCSPISGHRSVSWYQQTPGQGLQFLFEYFSETQRNKGNFPGRFSGRQFSNSRSEMNVSTLELGDSALYLCASSSTGDTEAFFGQGTRLTVV.